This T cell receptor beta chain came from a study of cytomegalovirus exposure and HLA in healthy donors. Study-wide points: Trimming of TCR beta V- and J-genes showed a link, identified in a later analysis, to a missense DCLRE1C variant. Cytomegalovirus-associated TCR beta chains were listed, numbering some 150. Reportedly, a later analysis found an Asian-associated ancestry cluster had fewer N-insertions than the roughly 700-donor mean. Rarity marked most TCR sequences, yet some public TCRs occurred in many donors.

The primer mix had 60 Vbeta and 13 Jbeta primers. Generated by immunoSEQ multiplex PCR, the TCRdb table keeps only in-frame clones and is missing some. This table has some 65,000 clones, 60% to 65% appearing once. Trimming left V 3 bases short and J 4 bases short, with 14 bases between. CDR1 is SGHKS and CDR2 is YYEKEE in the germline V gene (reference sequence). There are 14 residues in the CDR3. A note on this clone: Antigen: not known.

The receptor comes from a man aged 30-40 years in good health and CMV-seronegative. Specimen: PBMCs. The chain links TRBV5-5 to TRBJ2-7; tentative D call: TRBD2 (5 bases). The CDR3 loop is CASSSHSGTYEQYF. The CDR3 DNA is TGTGCCAGCAGCTCGCACAGCGGAACTTACGAGCAGTACTTC.